These 6 T cell receptor beta chains were all obtained from the same sample, sequenced in a study of blood T cell repertoires in COVID-19. Data came from immunoSEQ multiplex PCR; TCRdb stores just in-frame clones and leaves some out. The sample holds around 200,000 clones, around 84% seen once. The sequenced material came from peripheral blood. Receptors were obtained from a man aged 25 to 40 with active or convalescent COVID-19.

The chain is built from TRBV30 and TRBJ2-5; D is perhaps TRBD2 (6 bases). This CDR3 spans 15 amino acids. The V and J ends lost 4 bases and 5 bases respectively, with 20 bases between them. Germline-derived CDR1 and CDR2 are GTSNPN and SVGIG (reference sequence). DNA for the CDR3: TGTGCCTGGACCAAGGGGTCGGGACTTGTTGAGACCCAGTACTTC. Translated, it gives CAWTKGSGLVETQYF.

The chain combines TRBV12-3 or TRBV12-4 with TRBJ2-7, with TRBD2 as a possible D gene (6 bases). The length of the CDR3 is 13 residues. Trimming pared 3 bases from V and 0 bases from J, leaving 6 bases between. The CDR3 is CASSFGSSYEQYF. The CDR3 DNA reads as TGTGCCAGCAGTTTCGGGAGCTCCTACGAGCAGTACTTC.

This clone was counted only a few times. The chain employs TRBV11-3 and TRBJ1-6; 8 nucleotides line up with TRBD1. J was trimmed by 3 bases and V by 4 bases; bases with no gene match: 2. The CDR3 has 15 residues. CDR1 is SGHNT, CDR2 YENEEA, per germline. The CDR3 region is CASSSDRGYNSPLHF. CDR3 coding DNA: TGTGCCAGCAGCTCAGACAGGGGCTATAATTCACCCCTCCACTTT.

In nucleotides, the CDR3 is TGCAGCGTTACCAGCCCACAGGGATTTGGCTATGGCTACACCTTC. It yields the protein CSVTSPQGFGYGYTF. V gene TRBV29-1 combines with J gene TRBJ1-2; TRBD1 might be the D (6 bases). Germline values: CDR1 SQVTM, CDR2 ANQGSEA. V lost 5 bases to trimming and J lost 4 bases, with 20 bases between them. The CDR3 runs to 15 residues.

The chain uses TRBV11-2 and TRBJ2-4, with unresolved D. CDR3 length: 13 residues. Germline CDR1 is SGHAT and CDR2 is FQNNGV. V was pared by 5 bases and J by 12 bases, with 17 bases between. The CDR3 region has the DNA TGTGCCAGCAGCCCCGCCCCATCAGACTCTCAGTACTTC. Translation gives CASSPAPSDSQYF. Filled out from reference TRBV11-2 and TRBJ2-4, the complete variable domain reads EAGVAQSPRYKIIEKRQSVAFWCNPISGHATLYWYQQILGQGPKLLIQFQNNGVVDDSQLPKDRFSAERLKGVDSTLKIQPAKLEDSAVYLCASSPAPSDSQYFGAGTRLSVL.

CDR3 DNA sequence: TGTGCCAGCAGTTCTACTAATTCTTACACCGGGGAGCTGTTTTTT. This codes for CASSSTNSYTGELFF. The chain recombines TRBV7-9 with TRBJ2-2; D gene uncertain. Between the trimmed V and J ends, which lost 6 bases and 3 bases, there was a span of 14 bases. Germline CDR1 SEHNR, CDR2 FQNEAQ (reference sequence). This CDR3 has 15 amino acids.